This T cell receptor beta chain was recovered during a study of response to subunit inactivated influenza vaccine. This clonotype was recorded a few times. What it binds is not known. The CDR3 is 16 residues long. Per germline, CDR1 SEHNR and CDR2 FQNEAQ (reference sequence). V lost 1 base, J lost 2 bases, and 14 bases lay in between. TCRdb reprocessed the RT-PCR reads via MiXCR and lists one record per CDR3 protein. The sample lists roughly 150,000 distinct CDR3 sequences, about a tenth seen once, with 9.5% to 15% in the top ten. Study-level points and caveats: Authors suggested each seasonal influenza vaccination recruits few new T cells.

The TCR comes from a man in his forties or fifties who received an inactivated influenza vaccine. The J gene is TRBJ2-5, the V gene TRBV7-9, with D tentatively TRBD1 (5 bases). The input for sequencing was non-naive T cells sorted from PBMCs, taken 45 days after vaccination. In DNA, the CDR3 is TGTGCCAGCAGCTTAGATTCCGGACACCCACAAGAGACCCAGTACTTC. This gives the protein CASSLDSGHPQETQYF.